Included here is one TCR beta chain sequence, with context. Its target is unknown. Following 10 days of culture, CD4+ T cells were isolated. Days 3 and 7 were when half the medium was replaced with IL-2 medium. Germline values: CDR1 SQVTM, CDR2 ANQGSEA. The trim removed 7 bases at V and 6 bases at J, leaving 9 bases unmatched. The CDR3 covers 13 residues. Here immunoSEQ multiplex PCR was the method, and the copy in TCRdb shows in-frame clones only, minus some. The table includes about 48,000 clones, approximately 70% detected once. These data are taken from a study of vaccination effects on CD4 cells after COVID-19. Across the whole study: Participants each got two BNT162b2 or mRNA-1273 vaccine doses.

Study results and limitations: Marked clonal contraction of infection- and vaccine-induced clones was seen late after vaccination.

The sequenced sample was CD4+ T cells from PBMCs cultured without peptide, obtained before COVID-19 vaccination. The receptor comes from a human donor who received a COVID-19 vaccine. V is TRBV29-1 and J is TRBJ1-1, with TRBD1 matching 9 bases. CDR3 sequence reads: CSAKGQGFPEAFF. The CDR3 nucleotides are TGCAGCGCCAAGGGACAGGGCTTCCCTGAAGCTTTCTTT.